Shown below are 30 T cell receptor beta chains from a single sample sequenced in a study of T cells in Graves' hyperthyroidism and ophthalmopathy. Amplified TCR beta CDR3 regions came from RNA transcripts. HTBI primers were employed in a first-round RT-PCR of the TCR CDR3. TCRdb passed the multiplex PCR reads through MiXCR, listing each CDR3 protein once. The sample holds approximately 400,000 distinct CDR3 sequences; more than 15% are singletons and the top ten take around 14%. The sample consisted of blood. The receptors stem from a young woman with Graves' hyperthyroidism.

This sequence joins TRBV6-1 and TRBJ2-3, with 11 nucleotides matching TRBD2. The V and J ends lost 4 bases and 6 bases, in that order; junction bases with no gene match: 9. Germline loops: CDR1 MNHNS, CDR2 SASEGT. The CDR3 length is 16 residues. This CDR3 reads CASSGLAGPSPDTQYF. DNA of the CDR3: TGTGCCAGCAGTGGACTAGCGGGACCCTCCCCCGATACGCAGTATTTT.

As to this clonotype: Just one base apart from a much larger clone, this may be a read error. The rearrangement uses TRBV5-1 and TRBJ2-3, with TRBD1 matching 7 bases. The CDR3 has 16 amino acids. V trimming: 4 bases; J trimming: 7 bases; junction bases outside the gene matches: 15. Looked up from germline, CDR1 is SGHRS and CDR2 is YFSETQ. As DNA, the CDR3 is TGCGCCAGCAGCCTCAACCTGGACAGGTGGCAAAATACGCAGTATTTT. This translates into CASSLNLDRWQNTQYF.

This clonotype was seen at least ten times. The chain couples TRBV11-2 to TRBJ1-2; unclear D gene. Trimming removed 2 bases at V and 5 bases at J, with 12 bases between. The CDR3 is 14 residues long. Germline V gene sequence: CDR1 SGHAT, CDR2 FQNNGV. This chain's CDR3 is CASSLMRGAYGYTF. The CDR3 DNA is TGTGCCAGCAGCTTAATGCGGGGAGCTTATGGCTACACCTTC.

The CDR3 sequence: CSAGGDRAGNTIYF. The CDR3 DNA is TGCAGTGCCGGGGGGGACAGGGCTGGAAACACCATATATTTT. The chain joins TRBV20-1 to TRBJ1-3, with 9 bases that match TRBD1. The J segment lost 2 bases and the V segment lost 6 bases, leaving 5 bases of the junction unmatched. Germline V CDR1 and CDR2: DFQATT, SNEGSKA (reference sequence). This CDR3 is built from 14 residues.

This clonotype was counted ten times or more. This sequence joins TRBV12-3 or TRBV12-4 and TRBJ1-2, with unresolved D. With 3 bases removed from V and 2 bases from J, the gap between germline ends came to 16 bases. There are 16 residues in the CDR3. CDR3 loop: CASSLDVGPVNYGYTF. DNA for the CDR3: TGTGCCAGCAGTTTGGATGTGGGCCCTGTGAACTATGGCTACACCTTC.

This clonotype was seen many times. V gene TRBV7-2 combines with J gene TRBJ2-3; D is unresolved. The germline V gene has CDR1 SGHTA and CDR2 FQGNSA. V was clipped by 5 bases and J by 4 bases, with 4 bases between them. The CDR3 extends over 11 amino acids. The CDR3 DNA sequence: TGTGCCAGCAGCAATCCAGATACGCAGTATTTT. Protein product: CASSNPDTQYF. Using reference TRBV7-2 and TRBJ2-3 for the parts outside the CDR3, the full variable domain is GAGVSQSPSNKVTEKGKDVELRCDPISGHTALYWYRQSLGQGLEFLIYFQGNSAPDKSGLPSDRFSAERTGGSVSTLTIQRTQQEDSAVYLCASSNPDTQYFGPGTRLTVL.

This clonotype has only a few counts. This rearrangement joins TRBV10-3 to TRBJ2-7; D is possibly TRBD1 (6 bases). V lost 3 bases, J lost 3 bases, and 15 bases lay in between. Per germline, CDR1 ENHRY and CDR2 SYGVKD. The CDR3 runs 15 residues. The chain's CDR3 is CAISDSMDRFYEQYF. DNA for the CDR3: TGTGCCATCAGTGATTCCATGGACAGATTCTACGAGCAGTACTTC.

This clonotype was observed at least ten times. The chain couples TRBV4-1 to TRBJ1-1; maybe TRBD1 (5 bases). This CDR3 contains 16 residues. Germline V gene data show CDR1 as MGHRA and CDR2 as YSYEKL. V gave up 1 base and J gave up 3 bases, with 15 bases separating them. Here the CDR3 DNA reads TGCGCCAGCAGCCAAGTTGGTCTCAGGGAGGACACTGAAGCTTTCTTT. This translates into CASSQVGLREDTEAFF.

This clonotype was counted ten times or more. This sequence joins TRBV27 and TRBJ1-2; the D gene is possibly TRBD1 (5 bases). There are 16 residues in the CDR3. Trimming pared 5 bases from V and 2 bases from J, leaving 18 bases between. Germline V gene sequence: CDR1 MNHEY, CDR2 SMNVEV (reference sequence). The CDR3 sequence is CASSPLAGRINYGYTF. The CDR3 nucleotides read TGTGCCAGCAGTCCCTTGGCAGGGCGTATAAACTATGGCTACACCTTC.

This clonotype was detected ten times or more. This chain links TRBV6-5 with TRBJ2-5, with a possible D match to TRBD2 (6 bases). Per the germline V gene, CDR1 is MNHEY and CDR2 is SVGAGI. V lost 2 bases, J lost 9 bases, and 25 bases lay in between. The CDR3 runs to 17 residues. The CDR3 DNA sequence: TGTGCCAGCAGTTACATAGGGCGGGGACTCAACTCCAGGGCCCAGTACTTC. Protein sequence: CASSYIGRGLNSRAQYF.

This clonotype was detected a few times. The chain has TRBV7-6 and TRBJ2-3; possible D gene TRBD1, 5 bases. The length of the CDR3 is 15 residues. Germline V gene lookup returns CDR1 SGHVS and CDR2 FNYEAQ. V lost 5 bases and J lost 0, with 12 bases in between. Here the CDR3 DNA reads TGTGCCAGCAGCCCAGACAGAATTAGCACAGATACGCAGTATTTT. Translating it yields CASSPDRISTDTQYF.

The CDR3 reads CASSPTLLQGLNYGYTF. CDR3 coding DNA: TGTGCCAGCAGCCCCACTCTTTTGCAGGGACTTAACTATGGCTACACCTTC. The chain uses TRBV7-3 and TRBJ1-2; a weak D match, TRBD1 (5 bases). Trimming left V 5 bases short and J 1 base short, with 20 bases between. Germline V gene data show CDR1 as SGHTA and CDR2 as FQGTGA. The CDR3 length is 17 residues.

This clonotype was observed at least ten times. The V gene is TRBV20-1, the J gene TRBJ2-3, with D perhaps TRBD1 or TRBD2 (6 bases each). This CDR3 comprises 14 residues. CDR1 DFQATT and CDR2 SNEGSKA come from the germline V gene (reference sequence). Trimming left V 6 bases short and J 2 bases short, with 15 bases between. This CDR3 is CSANTWGATDTQYF. CDR3 DNA: TGCAGTGCAAACACGTGGGGGGCCACAGATACGCAGTATTTT.

This clonotype was observed many times. The rearrangement links TRBV12-3 or TRBV12-4 to TRBJ1-2; D ambiguous. V dropped 6 bases and J dropped 7 bases, with 18 bases sitting between them. This CDR3 is 14 amino acids long. CDR3 nucleotide sequence: TGTGCCAGCAGCTCTCTTTCTTTACGGTTTGGCTACACCTTC. Its protein product is CASSSLSLRFGYTF.

This clonotype was counted many times. V is TRBV7-8 and J is TRBJ2-1; 7 bases map to TRBD2. J lost 7 bases, V lost 5 bases, and 5 bases had no gene match. CDR1 and CDR2 from the germline V gene are SGHVS and FQNEAQ. The CDR3 runs 13 residues. CDR3 in DNA: TGTGCCAGCAGCCCCGGACTAGTGAATGAGCAGTTCTTC. This gives the protein CASSPGLVNEQFF.

This clonotype came up many times. The CDR3 loop is CASSLTGPTRSEAFF. DNA of the CDR3: TGTGCCAGCAGTTTAACGGGACCCACCCGGTCTGAAGCTTTCTTT. The rearrangement joins TRBV12-3 or TRBV12-4 to TRBJ1-1; TRBD1 might be the D (5 bases). Trimming pared 2 bases from V and 6 bases from J, leaving 16 bases between. This CDR3 region has 15 residues.

V and J are TRBV7-2 and TRBJ2-4, with D perhaps matching TRBD1 or TRBD2 (5 bases each). Looked up from germline, CDR1 is SGHTA and CDR2 is FQGNSA. The CDR3 loop spans 13 amino acids. V shed 3 bases and J shed 13 bases, with 16 bases lying between them. CDR3 protein: CASSFAGASQQYF. CDR3 DNA sequence: TGTGCCAGCAGCTTCGCCGGGGCCTCCCAACAGTACTTC.

This clonotype was recorded a few times. The chain couples TRBV5-1 to TRBJ2-1, with D tentatively TRBD2 (6 bases). The CDR3 is 15 residues long. Trimming pared 2 bases from V and 1 base from J, leaving 10 bases between. Per the germline V gene, CDR1 is SGHRS and CDR2 is YFSETQ. The CDR3 DNA sequence: TGCGCCAGCAGCTTAAGGCGGGATTCCTACAATGAGCAGTTCTTC. Translating gives CASSLRRDSYNEQFF.

This clonotype has a count of ten or more. This chain joins TRBV2 and TRBJ1-1; 9 bases are shared with TRBD1. CDR3 length: 15 residues. CDR1 and CDR2 (germline): SNHLY, FYNNEI. V trimming: 5 bases; J trimming: 7 bases; junction bases outside the gene matches: 11. The CDR3 DNA follows: TGTGCCAGCAGTCCCCCGGGACAGGGAATGAGTGAAGCTTTCTTT. This sequence encodes CASSPPGQGMSEAFF.

This clonotype came up a few times. The chain joins TRBV27 to TRBJ2-5; 8 positions match TRBD2. Losses at the gene ends were 7 bases for V and 7 bases for J; bases not matched to a gene: 17. Germline CDR1 is MNHEY and CDR2 is SMNVEV (reference sequence). The CDR3 is 16 residues long. For the CDR3, the DNA is TGTGCCAGCACGTCCTTTATGACGGGGGGGGTAGGGACCCAGTACTTC. Translated: CASTSFMTGGVGTQYF.

This clonotype was recorded at least ten times. This chain links TRBV2 with TRBJ1-4; no reliable D call. Trimming shortened V by 8 bases and J by 7 bases, and 14 bases separated the two germline ends. This CDR3 contains 13 residues. Germline CDR1 SNHLY, CDR2 FYNNEI. CDR3 in DNA: TGTGCCAGCCATTTCCCGGCGGGTGAAAAACTGTTTTTT. This gives the protein CASHFPAGEKLFF.

This clonotype came up many times. The rearrangement joins TRBV6-6 to TRBJ1-1, with 11 bases identical to TRBD1. V was pared by 2 bases and J by 5 bases, with 7 bases of the junction left unmatched. The CDR3 loop spans 16 amino acids. Germline lookup yields CDR1 MNHNY and CDR2 SVGAGI (reference sequence). The CDR3 DNA reads as TGTGCCAGCAGTTACCCCCCGGGACAGGGGGGGACTGAAGCTTTCTTT. Encoded protein: CASSYPPGQGGTEAFF.

This clonotype was detected many times. The chain uses TRBV7-3 and TRBJ1-1; no clear D gene. V lost 5 bases and J lost 4, with 14 bases in between. The V gene's germline CDR1 is SGHTA and CDR2 FQGTGA. CDR3 size: 14 residues. The CDR3 DNA reads as TGTGCCAGCAGCCCAGAGGGAGGAGCCACTGAAGCTTTCTTT. Translated: CASSPEGGATEAFF.

The chain links TRBV7-2 to TRBJ2-1; tentatively, D is TRBD2 (6 bases). The CDR3 length is 19 residues. The ends were cut back, 4 bases at V and 1 base at J, with 23 bases in the middle. Per germline, CDR1 SGHTA and CDR2 FQGNSA. The CDR3 DNA is TGTGCCAGCAGCTCCGCGGGGACCCAGGCATCCTTTTCCTACAATGAGCAGTTCTTC. Its translation is CASSSAGTQASFSYNEQFF.

CDR3 bases: TGTGCCAGCAGTTCAGGGTTCGGATCCGGGGAGCTGTTTTTT. It yields the protein CASSSGFGSGELFF. The gene calls are TRBV27 and TRBJ2-2, with TRBD1 as a possible D gene (5 bases). The CDR3 covers 14 residues. Germline V gene sequence: CDR1 MNHEY, CDR2 SMNVEV (reference sequence). Trimming pared 4 bases from V and 6 bases from J, leaving 12 bases between.

This clonotype was counted ten times or more. V gene TRBV10-3 combines with J gene TRBJ2-1; D possibly corresponds to TRBD1 (7 bases). The germline V gene has CDR1 ENHRY and CDR2 SYGVKD. CDR3 length: 13 residues. The V end lost 7 bases, the J end lost 7 bases, and 14 bases lay between the germline ends. The CDR3 loop is CAITGAGGNEQFF. The CDR3 region has the DNA TGTGCCATCACAGGGGCAGGGGGGAATGAGCAGTTCTTC.

Ten or more counts support this clonotype. The chain couples TRBV12-3 or TRBV12-4 to TRBJ1-2; weak D call: TRBD1 (6 bases). The CDR3 is made up of 13 amino acids. V was shortened by 11 bases and J by 8 bases, with 21 bases between the two germline ends. The CDR3 spells CAVRRQEMGGYTF. The CDR3 nucleotides are TGTGCCGTAAGACGACAGGAAATGGGAGGCTACACCTTC.

This clonotype was detected many times. The rearrangement uses TRBV28 and TRBJ2-4, with 8 bases aligning to TRBD1. The CDR3 runs 14 residues. Losses at the gene ends were 5 bases for V and 8 bases for J; bases not matched to a gene: 8. From germline, CDR1 is MDHEN and CDR2 SYDVKM. The CDR3 loop reads CASSSSGGAYIQYF. The CDR3 coding sequence is TGTGCCAGCAGTAGTTCAGGGGGCGCGTACATTCAGTACTTC. The variable domain in full, completed from reference TRBV28 and TRBJ2-4, reads DVKVTQSSRYLVKRTGEKVFLECVQDMDHENMFWYRQDPGLGLRLIYFSYDVKMKEKGDIPEGYSVSREKKERFSLILESASTNQTSMYLCASSSSGGAYIQYFGAGTRLSVL.

The chain is built from TRBV2 and TRBJ1-2; 9 bases match TRBD1. The V and J ends lost 3 bases and 8 bases, in that order; junction bases with no gene match: 4. There are 13 residues in the CDR3. Looked up from germline, CDR1 is SNHLY and CDR2 is FYNNEI. CDR3 amino acids: CASSDDRGSGYTF. The CDR3 region has the DNA TGTGCCAGCAGTGATGACAGGGGGAGCGGCTACACCTTC. Full variable domain (rest looked up from reference TRBV2 and TRBJ1-2): EPEVTQTPSHQVTQMGQEVILRCVPISNHLYFYWYRQILGQKVEFLVSFYNNEISEKSEIFDDQFSVERPDGSNFTLKIRSTKLEDSAMYFCASSDDRGSGYTFGSGTRLTVV.

This clonotype was seen repeatedly, ten times or more. The J gene is TRBJ2-5, the V gene TRBV11-2; D uncertain. V lost 5 bases to trimming and J lost 0 bases, with 10 bases between them. Germline CDR1 is SGHAT and CDR2 is FQNNGV. The CDR3 runs 14 residues. The CDR3 region is CASSDHLYQETQYF. CDR3 DNA: TGTGCCAGCAGCGATCACCTGTACCAAGAGACCCAGTACTTC.